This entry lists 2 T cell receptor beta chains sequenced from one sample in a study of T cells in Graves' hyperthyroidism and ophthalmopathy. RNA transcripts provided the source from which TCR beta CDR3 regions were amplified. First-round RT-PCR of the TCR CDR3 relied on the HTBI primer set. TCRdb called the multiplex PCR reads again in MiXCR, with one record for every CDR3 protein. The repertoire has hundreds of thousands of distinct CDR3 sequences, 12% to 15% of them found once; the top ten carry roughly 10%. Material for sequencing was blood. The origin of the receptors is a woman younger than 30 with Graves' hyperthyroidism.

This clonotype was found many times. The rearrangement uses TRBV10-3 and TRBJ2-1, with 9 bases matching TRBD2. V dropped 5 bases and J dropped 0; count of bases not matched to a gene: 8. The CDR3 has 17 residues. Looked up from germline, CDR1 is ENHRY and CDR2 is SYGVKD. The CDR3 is CAISSSGSASSYNEQFF. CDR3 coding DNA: TGTGCCATCAGTAGTAGCGGGAGCGCCAGCTCCTACAATGAGCAGTTCTTC.

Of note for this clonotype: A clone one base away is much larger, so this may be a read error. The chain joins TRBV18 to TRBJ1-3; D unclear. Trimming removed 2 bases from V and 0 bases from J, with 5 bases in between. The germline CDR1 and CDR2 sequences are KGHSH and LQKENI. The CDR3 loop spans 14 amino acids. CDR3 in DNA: TGTGCCAGCTCACCAACAGACTCTGGAAACACCATATATTTT. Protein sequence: CASSPTDSGNTIYF.